Shown below are 2 T cell receptor beta chains from a single sample sequenced in a study of T cells after yellow fever vaccination. TCRdb re-called the 5' RACE reads with MiXCR, one entry per CDR3 protein. The data hold 70,000 or so distinct CDR3 sequences, with 7.3% observed a single time. This material consisted of CD8+ T cells sorted from PBMCs, taken 10 to 11 days after the first yellow fever vaccination. Receptors were obtained from a man younger than 30 who received the YFV17D yellow fever vaccine.

This clonotype was seen many times. This chain connects TRBV7-2 to TRBJ2-3; 9 nucleotides line up with TRBD2. The germline gives CDR1 SGHTA, CDR2 FQGNSA. The CDR3 contains 15 residues. The J segment lost 4 bases and the V segment lost 4 bases, leaving 6 bases of the junction unmatched. The CDR3 here is CASSWASGVADTQYF. CDR3 DNA: TGTGCCAGCAGCTGGGCTAGCGGGGTTGCAGATACGCAGTATTTT.

The chain has TRBV5-5 and TRBJ1-6; a possible D gene is TRBD1 (6 bases). The CDR3 totals 17 residues. Per germline, CDR1 SGHKS and CDR2 YYEKEE (reference sequence). V was shortened by 0 bases and J by 4 bases, with 14 bases between the two germline ends. The CDR3 is CASSLVPVQGYNSPLHF. CDR3 sequence (DNA): TGTGCCAGCAGCTTGGTGCCGGTACAGGGATATAATTCACCCCTCCACTTT. The full variable domain, rest sourced from reference TRBV5-5 and TRBJ1-6, is DAGVTQSPTHLIKTRGQQVTLRCSPISGHKSVSWYQQVLGQGPQFIFQYYEKEERGRGNFPDRFSARQFPNYSSELNVNALLLGDSALYLCASSLVPVQGYNSPLHFGNGTRLTVT.